This note documents a single T cell receptor beta chain sequence. Researchers took RNA transcripts and amplified the TCR beta CDR3 regions from them. First-round RT-PCR targeting the TCR CDR3 was performed with the HTBI primer set. One entry per CDR3 protein results from TCRdb running MiXCR on the multiplex PCR reads. The data show 560,000 or so distinct CDR3 sequences, just over 45% seen once. The data derive from a study of T cells in Graves' hyperthyroidism and ophthalmopathy. Germline V CDR1 and CDR2: WSHSY, SAAADI. V was clipped by 5 bases and J by 6 bases; unmatched bases: 9. The CDR3 sequence is 15 residues long.

V usage is TRBV10-2 and J usage is TRBJ2-3, with TRBD2 matching 9 bases. The sample taken for sequencing was peripheral blood or thyroid tissue (not recorded which). This TCR was sampled from a woman in her late teens or twenties with Graves' hyperthyroidism. The CDR3 loop is CASSTLLAGGDTQYF. DNA for the CDR3: TGCGCCAGCAGTACCCTACTAGCGGGCGGGGATACGCAGTATTTT.